Following are 8 T cell receptor beta chains from one sample sequenced in a study of CD8+ T cells in alopecia areata. Treatment defined: oral pan-JAK inhibitor, 5-10 mg twice daily. Sequencing templates came from extracted RNA that was reverse transcribed into cDNA. Method: immunoSEQ multiplex PCR; TCRdb's copy keeps in-frame clones and lacks some. The sample records over 150,000 clones, approximately 55% being singletons. Sequences were derived from CD8+ T cells sorted from blood, sampled at week 24, from a patient treated with tofacitinib. Receptor source: a human donor with alopecia areata.

The V and J genes are TRBV6-1 and TRBJ1-1; D call uncertain. This CDR3 contains 15 residues. The V gene's germline CDR1 is MNHNS and CDR2 SASEGT. Trimming stripped 6 bases from V and 0 bases from J, with 14 bases between. The DNA for the CDR3 is TGTGCCAGCAGCGGCGACACCCATTTGAACACTGAAGCTTTCTTT. It yields the protein CASSGDTHLNTEAFF.

This chain connects TRBV7-8 to TRBJ1-5; 8 nucleotides align to TRBD1. The germline CDR1 and CDR2 sequences are SGHVS and FQNEAQ. The junction had 3 bases not matched to a gene; V was cut back by 5 bases and J by 3 bases. CDR3 length: 14 residues. Here the CDR3 reads CASSVQGANQPQHF. In DNA form, the CDR3 reads TGTGCCAGCAGCGTCCAGGGGGCCAATCAGCCCCAGCATTTT.

CDR3 DNA: TGTGCCTGGAGTGACCGGACTAGCGGGATAAACAATGAGCAGTTCTTC. Translating gives CAWSDRTSGINNEQFF. The rearrangement joins TRBV30 to TRBJ2-1; 12 bases map to TRBD2. Germline loops: CDR1 GTSNPN, CDR2 SVGIG (reference sequence). Unmatched junction bases numbered 6, after V lost 1 base and J lost 5 bases. The CDR3 length is 16 residues.

This clone was observed a handful of times. The chain combines TRBV27 with TRBJ1-5; 7 bases map to TRBD1. V lost 4 bases, J lost 3 bases, and 3 bases stayed unmatched. Per germline, CDR1 MNHEY and CDR2 SMNVEV (reference sequence). The CDR3 totals 14 residues. For the CDR3, the DNA is TGTGCCAGCAGTTCACAGGGGTACAATCAGCCCCAGCATTTT. Amino acids: CASSSQGYNQPQHF.

A few counts support this clone. CDR3 DNA: TGTGCCAGCAGCCCTCGGGGGGATGCGGATACGCAGTATTTT. It encodes CASSPRGDADTQYF. This sequence joins TRBV7-6 and TRBJ2-3; 7 positions agree with TRBD2. The germline CDR1 and CDR2 sequences are SGHVS and FNYEAQ. The CDR3 runs 14 residues. J gave up 6 bases and V 5 bases, and 8 bases lay outside the gene matches.

About this clone itself: An end of the junction differs from the germline gene, which may be a read error. The chain carries TRBV7-3 and TRBJ2-5, with 7 bases aligning to TRBD2. CDR1 and CDR2 (germline): SGHTA, FQGTGA. The CDR3 is made up of 13 amino acids. CDR3 DNA sequence: TGCGCCAGCAGCGTGGGGGGAGGGGAGACCCAGTACTTC. This sequence encodes CASSVGGGETQYF.

The CDR3: CARETSTDTQYF. In DNA form, the CDR3 reads TGTGCCCGGGAGACTAGCACAGATACGCAGTATTTT. This rearrangement joins TRBV30 to TRBJ2-3, with a possible D match to TRBD2 (6 bases). Trimming shortened V by 8 bases and J by 0 bases, and 9 bases separated the two germline ends. This CDR3 has 12 amino acids. CDR1 and CDR2 from the germline V gene are GTSNPN and SVGIG (reference sequence).

As for this clone: The same CDR3 also results from other DNA sequences found in this sample. The V call is TRBV7-9, the J call TRBJ1-5; D gene unclear. Germline CDR1 is SEHNR and CDR2 is FQNEAQ (reference sequence). The CDR3 contains 12 residues. Trimming took off 3 bases at V and 5 bases at J, with 5 bases between the two ends. The DNA for the CDR3 is TGTGCCAGCAGCTTGGGAGATCAGCCCCAGCATTTT. It specifies CASSLGDQPQHF.